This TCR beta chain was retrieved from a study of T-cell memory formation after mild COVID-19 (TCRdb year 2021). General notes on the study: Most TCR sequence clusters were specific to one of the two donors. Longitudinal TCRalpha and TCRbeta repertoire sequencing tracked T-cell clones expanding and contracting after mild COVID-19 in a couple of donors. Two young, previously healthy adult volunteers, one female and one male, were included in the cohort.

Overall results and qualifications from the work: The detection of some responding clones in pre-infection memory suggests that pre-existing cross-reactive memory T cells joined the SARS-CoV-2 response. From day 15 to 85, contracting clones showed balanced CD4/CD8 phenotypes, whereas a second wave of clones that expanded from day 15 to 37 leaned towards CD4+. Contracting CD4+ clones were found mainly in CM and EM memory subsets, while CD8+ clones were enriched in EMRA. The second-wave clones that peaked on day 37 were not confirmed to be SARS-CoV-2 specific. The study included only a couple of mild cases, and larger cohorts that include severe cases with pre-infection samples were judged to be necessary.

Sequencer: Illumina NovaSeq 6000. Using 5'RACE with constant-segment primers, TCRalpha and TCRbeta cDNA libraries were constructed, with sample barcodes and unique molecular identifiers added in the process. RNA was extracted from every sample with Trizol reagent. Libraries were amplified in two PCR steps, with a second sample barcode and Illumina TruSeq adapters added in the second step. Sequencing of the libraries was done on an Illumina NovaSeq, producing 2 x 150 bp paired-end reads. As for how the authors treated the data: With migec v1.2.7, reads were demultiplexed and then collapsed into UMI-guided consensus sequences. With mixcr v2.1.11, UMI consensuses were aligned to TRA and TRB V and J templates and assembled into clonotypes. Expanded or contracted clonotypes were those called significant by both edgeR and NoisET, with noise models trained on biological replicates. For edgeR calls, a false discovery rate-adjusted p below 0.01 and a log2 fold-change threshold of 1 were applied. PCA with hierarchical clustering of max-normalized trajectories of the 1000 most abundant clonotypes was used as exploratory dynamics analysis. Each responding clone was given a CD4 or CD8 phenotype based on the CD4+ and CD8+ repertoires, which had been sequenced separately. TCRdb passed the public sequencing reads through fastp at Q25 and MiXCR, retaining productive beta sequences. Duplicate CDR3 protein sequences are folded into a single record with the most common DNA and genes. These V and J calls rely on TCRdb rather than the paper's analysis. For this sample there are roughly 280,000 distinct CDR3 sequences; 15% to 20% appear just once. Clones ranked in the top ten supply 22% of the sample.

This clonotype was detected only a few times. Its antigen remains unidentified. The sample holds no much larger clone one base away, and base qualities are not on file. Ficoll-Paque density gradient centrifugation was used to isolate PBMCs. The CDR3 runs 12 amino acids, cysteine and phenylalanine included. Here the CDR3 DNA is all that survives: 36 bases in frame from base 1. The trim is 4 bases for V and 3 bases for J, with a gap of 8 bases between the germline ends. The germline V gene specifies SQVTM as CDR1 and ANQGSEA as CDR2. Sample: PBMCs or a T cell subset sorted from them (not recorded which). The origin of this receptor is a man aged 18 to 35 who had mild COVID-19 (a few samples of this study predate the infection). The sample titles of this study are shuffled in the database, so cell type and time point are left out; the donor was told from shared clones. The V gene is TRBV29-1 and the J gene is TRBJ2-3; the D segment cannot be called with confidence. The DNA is TGCAGCGTTGGAACGACTACAGATACGCAGTATTTT. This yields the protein CSVGTTTDTQYF.